Each of the 29 T cell receptor beta chains below was sequenced from the same sample in a study of blood T cell repertoires in COVID-19. Sequenced by immunoSEQ multiplex PCR; TCRdb stores in-frame clones only, minus some. Of roughly 670,000 clones in the sample, 85% to 90% were seen once. The material sequenced was peripheral blood. These receptors originate from a woman aged 18-29 years with acute or convalescent COVID-19.

V gene TRBV9 combines with J gene TRBJ2-2; D may be TRBD1 (6 bases). The CDR3 spans 12 residues. V was pared by 6 bases and J by 5 bases, with 8 bases between. Germline CDR1 is SGDLS and CDR2 is YYNGEE. The CDR3 spells CASTGVTGELFF. CDR3 DNA sequence: TGTGCCAGCACAGGGGTGACCGGGGAGCTGTTTTTT.

This chain links TRBV12-5 with TRBJ1-5, with TRBD1 as a possible D gene (5 bases). Germline V gene data show CDR1 as LGHNT and CDR2 as FRNRAP. This CDR3 is 14 amino acids long. The ends were cut back, 6 bases at V and 5 bases at J, with 14 bases in the middle. CDR3 sequence (DNA): TGTGCTAGTGGACCAGCAGGGTCCTATCAGCCCCAGCATTTT. Protein product: CASGPAGSYQPQHF.

V is TRBV2 and J is TRBJ1-2; D unresolved. CDR3 length: 13 residues. Germline values: CDR1 SNHLY, CDR2 FYNNEI. V was trimmed by 6 bases and J by 8 bases, leaving 16 bases between them. CDR3 residues: CASRGFTTIGYTF. As DNA, the CDR3 is TGTGCCAGCAGGGGGTTTACGACTATCGGCTACACCTTC.

The gene calls are TRBV19 and TRBJ2-7, with TRBD1 matching 11 bases. This CDR3 spans 14 amino acids. The trim removed 5 bases at V and 7 bases at J, leaving 7 bases unmatched. Germline V gives CDR1 LNHDA, CDR2 SQIVND (reference sequence). DNA of the CDR3: TGTGCCAGTAGTCCCGGGACAGGGGGTGGAGAGCAGTACTTC. This encodes CASSPGTGGGEQYF. Looking up the rest from reference TRBV19 and TRBJ2-7 gives the full variable domain: DGGITQSPKYLFRKEGQNVTLSCEQNLNHDAMYWYRQDPGQGLRLIYYSQIVNDFQKGDIAEGYSVSREKKESFPLTVTSAQKNPTAFYLCASSPGTGGGEQYFGPGTRLTVT.

This clone occurred once. The chain carries TRBV6-5 and TRBJ2-4, with 8 bases identical to TRBD1. The length of the CDR3 is 12 residues. Looked up from germline, CDR1 is MNHEY and CDR2 is SVGAGI. V lost 6 bases, J lost 6 bases, and 1 base stayed unmatched. DNA for the CDR3: TGTGCCAGCAGGGGACAGGCAAACATTCAGTACTTC. This sequence encodes CASRGQANIQYF.

V is TRBV2 and J is TRBJ1-2; D may be TRBD1 (6 bases). Germline CDR1 is SNHLY and CDR2 is FYNNEI. Trimming removed 3 bases from V and 7 bases from J, with 15 bases in between. This CDR3 spans 14 amino acids. The DNA for the CDR3 is TGTGCCAGCAGTGAGGGACAATCTGGTTTTGGCTACACCTTC. This sequence encodes CASSEGQSGFGYTF. The variable domain in full, completed from reference TRBV2 and TRBJ1-2, reads EPEVTQTPSHQVTQMGQEVILRCVPISNHLYFYWYRQILGQKVEFLVSFYNNEISEKSEIFDDQFSVERPDGSNFTLKIRSTKLEDSAMYFCASSEGQSGFGYTFGSGTRLTVV.

The V gene is TRBV7-8, the J gene TRBJ2-7; D is possibly TRBD2 (5 bases). This CDR3 has 15 amino acids. Trimming cost V 0 bases and J 2 bases, with 11 bases left between them. The germline CDR1 and CDR2 sequences are SGHVS and FQNEAQ. CDR3 amino acids: CASSLAVPGTYEQYF. Written as DNA, the CDR3 is TGTGCCAGCAGCTTAGCGGTTCCGGGGACCTACGAGCAGTACTTC.

The J gene is TRBJ1-1, the V gene TRBV27; D possibly corresponds to TRBD1 (5 bases). Germline assignment: CDR1 MNHEY and CDR2 SMNVEV (reference sequence). CDR3 length: 13 amino acids. V gave up 5 bases and J gave up 1 base, with 8 bases separating them. The CDR3 DNA follows: TGTGCCAGCAGTGGCGGACAGAACACTGAAGCTTTCTTT. Its translation is CASSGGQNTEAFF.

This chain joins TRBV19 and TRBJ1-3; 8 bases fit TRBD1. The CDR3 loop spans 19 amino acids. Trimming took 5 bases from V and 0 from J; bases not matched to a gene: 15. Germline CDR1 reads LNHDA; CDR2 reads SQIVND (reference sequence). The CDR3 DNA reads as TGTGCCAGTAGTTTCCGGGACACTAGAACAGGGGGCTCTGGAAACACCATATATTTT. Protein product: CASSFRDTRTGGSGNTIYF.

The V gene is TRBV19, the J gene TRBJ2-3, with D uncertain. Trimming stripped 1 base from V and 1 base from J, with 3 bases between. CDR3 length equals 13 residues. Germline CDR1 reads LNHDA; CDR2 reads SQIVND (reference sequence). The CDR3 DNA follows: TGTGCCAGTAGTATAGCAGGCACAGATACGCAGTATTTT. The encoded protein is CASSIAGTDTQYF.

This clone occurred once. The junction and the germline gene differ at one end; a read error may be behind it. J is TRBJ2-3 and V is TRBV2; D might be TRBD2 (7 bases). The CDR3 contains 14 residues. The germline V gene encodes CDR1 SNHLY and CDR2 FYNNEI. This chain's CDR3 is CASVKGGGTDTQYF. The CDR3 bases are TGTGCCAGCGTGAAGGGGGGGGGCACCGATACGCAGTATTTT. The full variable domain, completed using reference TRBV2 and TRBJ2-3, is EPEVTQTPSHQVTQMGQEVILRCVPISNHLYFYWYRQILGQKVEFLVSFYNNEISEKSEIFDDQFSVERPDGSNFTLKIRSTKLEDSAMYFCASVKGGGTDTQYFGPGTRLTVL.

Here the CDR3 reads CASSPGADRQVNTEAFF. The CDR3 DNA reads TGCGCCAGCAGCCCAGGCGCGGACAGACAGGTGAACACTGAAGCTTTCTTT. The chain uses TRBV4-3 and TRBJ1-1; D is possibly TRBD1 (6 bases). V gave up 4 bases and J gave up 0 bases, with 18 bases separating them. This CDR3 spans 17 amino acids. Germline V CDR1 and CDR2: LGHNA, YSLEER.

This chain links TRBV11-1 with TRBJ1-1; no reliable D call. The CDR3 has 16 amino acids. The V end lost 3 bases, the J end lost 6 bases, and 20 bases lay between the germline ends. Germline V gene lookup returns CDR1 SGHAT and CDR2 FQDESV (reference sequence). The CDR3 DNA follows: TGTGCCAGCAGCTTTCCTCCGAGTGGACTAGTCTCTGAAGCTTTCTTT. Amino acids: CASSFPPSGLVSEAFF.

The chain joins TRBV7-6 to TRBJ2-7; TRBD2 is a possible D gene (5 bases). Trimming removed 2 bases at V and 3 bases at J, with 14 bases between. Germline V gene lookup returns CDR1 SGHVS and CDR2 FNYEAQ. The CDR3 is 15 residues long. CDR3 in DNA: TGTGCCAGCAGCTTATACGGGGATCCCCTCTACGAGCAGTACTTC. Protein product: CASSLYGDPLYEQYF. The variable domain in full, with the rest retrieved from reference TRBV7-6 and TRBJ2-7, is GAGVSQSPRYKVTKRGQDVALRCDPISGHVSLYWYRQALGQGPEFLTYFNYEAQQDKSGLPNDRFSAERPEGSISTLTIQRTEQRDSAMYRCASSLYGDPLYEQYFGPGTRLTVT.

This clone has only a few counts. The V gene is TRBV7-9, the J gene TRBJ1-1, with 7 nucleotides matching TRBD1. J gave up 6 bases and V 5 bases, and 12 bases lay outside the gene matches. Germline V lookup: CDR1 SEHNR, CDR2 FQNEAQ (reference sequence). This CDR3 contains 15 residues. In DNA, the CDR3 is TGTGCCAGCAGCCCCGACAGGGCCTGGGGCTCTGAAGCTTTCTTT. Its protein is CASSPDRAWGSEAFF.

The chain is built from TRBV11-2 and TRBJ1-2; 8 nucleotides agree with TRBD1. The J segment lost 4 bases and the V segment lost 1 base, leaving 14 bases of the junction unmatched. The CDR3 runs 18 residues. Germline V gives CDR1 SGHAT, CDR2 FQNNGV. CDR3 residues: CASSLAGQGGIAGYGYTF. In DNA form, the CDR3 reads TGTGCCAGCAGCTTAGCCGGACAGGGTGGCATCGCGGGCTATGGCTACACCTTC.

This sequence joins TRBV19 and TRBJ1-1; no clear D gene. Trimming removed 4 bases at V and 4 bases at J, with 10 bases between. CDR1 is LNHDA and CDR2 is SQIVND in the germline V gene (reference sequence). The CDR3 runs to 13 residues. In DNA, the CDR3 is TGTGCCAGTAGTACAGACGAGTTCACTGAAGCTTTCTTT. Its translation: CASSTDEFTEAFF.

This chain connects TRBV25-1 to TRBJ1-5; 9 nucleotides align to TRBD1. CDR3 length: 17 amino acids. Germline V gives CDR1 MGHDK, CDR2 SYGVNS. Losses at the gene ends were 2 bases for V and 7 bases for J; bases not matched to a gene: 12. CDR3 loop: CASSEDLQGAGLQPQHF. CDR3 bases: TGTGCCAGCAGTGAAGACCTACAGGGGGCTGGCTTACAGCCCCAGCATTTT.

The chain uses TRBV5-1 and TRBJ1-1; 11 nucleotides agree with TRBD1. CDR3 length: 15 amino acids. CDR1 is SGHRS, CDR2 YFSETQ, per germline. Trimming at V came to 4 bases and at J to 1 base, leaving 3 bases not matched to a gene. The CDR3 reads CASSGGTGGNTEAFF. The CDR3 region has the DNA TGCGCCAGCAGCGGAGGGACAGGGGGGAACACTGAAGCTTTCTTT.

The genes are TRBV3-1 (or the pseudogene TRBV3-2) and TRBJ2-3; D is undetermined. Trimming shortened V by 1 base and J by 0 bases, and 11 bases separated the two germline ends. Germline V gene sequence: CDR1 LGHDT, CDR2 YNNKEL (reference sequence). CDR3 size: 16 residues. The CDR3, as DNA: TGTGCCAGCAGCCAAGTTCGGGTCTCGAGCACAGATACGCAGTATTTT. Translating gives CASSQVRVSSTDTQYF.

The chain recombines TRBV27 with TRBJ2-3; 11 positions agree with TRBD2. Germline V CDR1 and CDR2: MNHEY, SMNVEV (reference sequence). The J segment lost 4 bases and the V segment lost 3 bases, leaving 6 bases of the junction unmatched. The CDR3 contains 16 residues. In nucleotides, the CDR3 is TGTGCCAGCAGTTTGACTAGCGGGGCTTGGGCAGATACGCAGTATTTT. It encodes CASSLTSGAWADTQYF.

The chain is built from TRBV19 and TRBJ1-2, with D tentatively TRBD1 (5 bases). V was cut by 5 bases and J by 2 bases, with 15 bases left in between. CDR3 length: 15 amino acids. Germline V gene sequence: CDR1 LNHDA, CDR2 SQIVND (reference sequence). The CDR3 region is CASSQRQPLNYGYTF. For the CDR3, the DNA is TGTGCCAGTAGTCAGAGACAGCCCTTAAACTATGGCTACACCTTC.

V is TRBV27 and J is TRBJ1-1; 7 bases align to TRBD1. The CDR3 runs 15 residues. Germline V gene sequence: CDR1 MNHEY, CDR2 SMNVEV (reference sequence). The V segment lost 4 bases and the J segment 1 base; nucleotides outside the gene matches: 6. The CDR3 coding sequence is TGTGCCAGCAGTTCTGAGGACAGGAGGAACACTGAAGCTTTCTTT. As protein: CASSSEDRRNTEAFF.

This chain uses TRBV28 with TRBJ1-3; tentatively, D is TRBD1 (6 bases). From germline, CDR1 is MDHEN and CDR2 SYDVKM. The length of the CDR3 is 19 residues. Deletions cut 3 bases from V and 2 bases from J, with 23 bases between. The CDR3 bases are TGTGCCAGCAGTTTTTTCCCAATTTCCGGGACACATACTGGAAACACCATATATTTT. Amino acid sequence: CASSFFPISGTHTGNTIYF.

This clone was counted once. The chain has TRBV25-1 and TRBJ1-2, with D maybe TRBD1 (5 bases). Per the germline V gene, CDR1 is MGHDK and CDR2 is SYGVNS. V was trimmed by 3 bases and J by 6 bases, leaving 11 bases between them. The CDR3 is 13 amino acids. The CDR3 DNA follows: TGTGCCAGCAGTGATCAGGGATGGGATGGCTACACCTTC. Translation gives CASSDQGWDGYTF.

The J gene is TRBJ2-1, the V gene TRBV5-8; TRBD1 matches 12 bases. V shed 0 bases, J shed 8 bases, and the junction held 3 bases outside the gene matches. The germline CDR1 and CDR2 sequences are SGHTS and YDEGEE. CDR3 size: 15 residues. CDR3 loop: CASSLGDRGRDEQFF. In DNA, the CDR3 is TGTGCCAGCAGCTTGGGGGACAGGGGGCGGGATGAGCAGTTCTTC.

The chain employs TRBV19 and TRBJ1-1, with 12 bases that match TRBD1. J gave up 4 bases and V 6 bases, and 9 bases lay outside the gene matches. The CDR3 runs 16 residues. The germline V gene encodes CDR1 LNHDA and CDR2 SQIVND (reference sequence). In nucleotides, the CDR3 is TGTGCCAGTAGCACCGGGACAGGGGGCGGCGGCACTGAAGCTTTCTTT. This encodes CASSTGTGGGGTEAFF.

The chain couples TRBV18 to TRBJ1-1; D may be TRBD1 (5 bases). The CDR3 length is 16 residues. Germline CDR1 and CDR2: KGHSH and LQKENI. Trimming removed 3 bases from V and 1 base from J, with 15 bases in between. CDR3 protein: CASSPATGHQNTEAFF. The CDR3 DNA sequence: TGTGCCAGCTCACCCGCGACCGGACACCAGAACACTGAAGCTTTCTTT. The entire variable domain, with the rest obtained from reference TRBV18 and TRBJ1-1, is as follows: NAGVMQNPRHLVRRRGQEARLRCSPMKGHSHVYWYRQLPEEGLKFMVYLQKENIIDESGMPKERFSAEFPKEGPSILRIQQVVRGDSAAYFCASSPATGHQNTEAFFGQGTRLTVV.

As for this clone: The sample contains more than one DNA sequence encoding this CDR3. The chain is built from TRBV27 and TRBJ1-1; weak D call: TRBD1 (5 bases). Per the germline V gene, CDR1 is MNHEY and CDR2 is SMNVEV (reference sequence). This CDR3 has 13 residues. V was pared by 2 bases and J by 1 base, with 5 bases between. The CDR3: CASSLTGNTEAFF. For the CDR3, the DNA is TGTGCCAGCAGTTTAACAGGGAACACTGAAGCTTTCTTT.